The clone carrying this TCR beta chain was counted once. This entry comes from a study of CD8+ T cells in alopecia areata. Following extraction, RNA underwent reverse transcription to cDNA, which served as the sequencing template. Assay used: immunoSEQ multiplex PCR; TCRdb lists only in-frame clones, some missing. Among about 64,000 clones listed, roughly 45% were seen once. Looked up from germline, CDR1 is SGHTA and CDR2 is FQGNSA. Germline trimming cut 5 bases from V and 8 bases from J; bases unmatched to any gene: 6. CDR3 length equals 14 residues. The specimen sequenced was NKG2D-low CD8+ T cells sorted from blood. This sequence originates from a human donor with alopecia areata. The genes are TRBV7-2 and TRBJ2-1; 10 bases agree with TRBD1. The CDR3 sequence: CASSRWTGGDEQFF. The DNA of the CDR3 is TGTGCCAGCAGCCGATGGACAGGGGGAGATGAGCAGTTCTTC.